What follows describes a single T cell receptor beta chain. No antigen is known for it. Germline loops: CDR1 LGHDT, CDR2 YNNKEL (reference sequence). This CDR3 has 12 amino acids. Trimming took off 7 bases at V and 2 bases at J, with 8 bases between the two ends. Clones were read by immunoSEQ multiplex PCR, and TCRdb kept only the in-frame ones, dropping some. The sample contains more than 120,000 clones, 92% of which appear only once. Pooling was applied to second doses at about 4 or about 12 weeks. The sample belongs to a study of T cell responses to AZD1222 COVID-19 vaccine. Whole-study findings and limits: The study reported that nearly half of spike-specific TCRs target unmutated variant regions. Donors skewed white British and female; clonal diversity was possibly underestimated.

This material consisted of peripheral blood, taken 28 days after the second AZD1222 dose. The chain uses TRBV3-1 (or the pseudogene TRBV3-2) and TRBJ1-1; D is undetermined. The receptor's source is an adult who received the AZD1222 COVID-19 vaccine. CDR3 sequence reads: CASTSGNTEAFF. The CDR3 nucleotides read TGTGCCAGCACCTCAGGCAACACTGAAGCTTTCTTT.